The rows below give T cell receptor beta chains drawn from one sample of a study of cytomegalovirus exposure and HLA in healthy donors. Clones were sequenced by immunoSEQ multiplex PCR, and TCRdb holds only the in-frame ones, with some missing. The sample holds under 250,000 clones. The sequenced sample was PBMCs. These receptors were collected from a girl aged 2 to 9 in good health and CMV-seropositive. Each CDR3 is given with its conserved first and last residue. A D gene is named only where the DNA matches it firmly.

cdr3_length | d_call | j_call | v_call | cdr3_aa | cdr3_nt
15 | TRBD2 | TRBJ2-1 | TRBV7-8 | CASSSSGQTYNEQFF | TGTGCCAGCAGCTCTAGCGGCCAGACCTACAATGAGCAGTTCTTC
14 | . | TRBJ2-7 | TRBV7-2 | CASSTRQFSYEQYF | TGTGCCAGCAGCACAAGACAGTTCTCCTACGAGCAGTACTTC
13 | . | TRBJ2-7 | TRBV11-2 | CASSFTRTHEQYF | TGTGCCAGCAGCTTTACTAGGACCCACGAGCAGTACTTC
14 | TRBD2 | TRBJ2-7 | TRBV15 | CATSSRVGGGEQYF | TGTGCCACCAGCTCCCGCGTGGGCGGGGGCGAGCAGTACTTC
15 | TRBD2 | TRBJ2-1 | TRBV9 | CASSPLGGSSNEQFF | TGTGCCAGCAGCCCCTTGGGCGGGAGCTCCAATGAGCAGTTCTTC
14 | . | TRBJ1-6 | TRBV5-1 | CASSLELERSPLHF | TGCGCCAGCAGCTTGGAGCTGGAGCGCTCACCCCTCCACTTT
14 | TRBD1 | TRBJ2-3 | TRBV19 | CASTTTGGTDTQYF | TGTGCCAGTACTACGACAGGGGGAACAGATACGCAGTATTTT
15 | TRBD1 | TRBJ2-6 | TRBV15 | CASGTGGGRANVLTF | TGTGCCAGCGGGACAGGGGGGGGGAGGGCCAACGTCCTGACTTTC
18 | TRBD2 | TRBJ2-7 | TRBV27 | CASSLSGGKSGRAHEQYF | TGTGCCAGCAGTTTATCAGGGGGTAAAAGCGGGAGGGCCCACGAGCAGTACTTC
15 | . | TRBJ2-3 | TRBV6-1 | CASMSRGQSTDTQYF | TGTGCCAGCATGAGTCGCGGGCAAAGCACAGATACGCAGTATTTT
17 | TRBD2 | TRBJ2-2 | TRBV28 | CASSSPGTSGRAGELFF | TGTGCCAGCAGTTCCCCCGGGACTAGCGGGAGGGCCGGGGAGCTGTTTTTT
14 | . | TRBJ1-1 | TRBV6-5 | CASSRAPWGPEAFF | TGTGCCAGCAGTAGGGCCCCTTGGGGGCCTGAAGCTTTCTTT
14 | TRBD1 | TRBJ1-2 | TRBV28 | CASSLAGTVYGYTF | TGTGCCAGCAGTTTAGCCGGGACAGTCTATGGCTACACCTTC
15 | TRBD2 | TRBJ2-1 | TRBV9 | CASSVGLAGVDEQFF | TGTGCCAGCAGCGTAGGACTAGCGGGAGTGGATGAGCAGTTCTTC
14 | TRBD2 | TRBJ2-7 | TRBV11-2 | CASSFSGRAHEQYF | TGTGCCAGCAGCTTCAGCGGGAGGGCCCACGAGCAGTACTTC
15 | . | TRBJ1-6 | TRBV4-1 | CASSQTPGNNSPLHF | TGCGCCAGCAGCCAAACTCCGGGGAATAATTCACCCCTCCACTTT
16 | . | TRBJ1-2 | TRBV15 | CATSRDRVETGRGYTF | TGTGCCACCAGCAGAGATAGGGTAGAGACAGGTCGCGGCTACACCTTC
13 | TRBD1 | TRBJ1-1 | TRBV29-1 | CSVDRGLNTEAFF | TGCAGCGTGGACAGGGGGCTGAACACTGAAGCTTTCTTT
14 | . | TRBJ2-1 | TRBV18 | CASSPPDSYNEQFF | TGTGCCAGCTCACCACCGGACAGCTACAATGAGCAGTTCTTC
15 | . | TRBJ2-3 | TRBV11-2 | CASSLSDRSTDTQYF | TGTGCCAGCAGCTTATCCGACAGAAGCACAGATACGCAGTATTTT
14 | . | TRBJ1-2 | TRBV2 | CASSEVGGAYGYTF | TGTGCCAGCAGTGAAGTCGGGGGAGCCTATGGCTACACCTTC
15 | . | TRBJ2-5 | TRBV6-5 | CASSYTSGKQETQYF | TGTGCCAGCAGTTACACCAGCGGCAAACAAGAGACCCAGTACTTC
15 | . | TRBJ1-2 | TRBV6-1 | CASSENRVSNYGYTF | TGTGCCAGCAGTGAAAACAGAGTTTCTAACTATGGCTACACCTTC
13 | TRBD2 | TRBJ2-4 | TRBV5-4 | CASSSGGRAHQYF | TGTGCCAGCAGCTCCGGCGGGAGGGCGCACCAGTACTTC
13 | . | TRBJ1-1 | TRBV5-6 | CASSWTLNTEAFF | TGTGCCAGCAGTTGGACTTTGAACACTGAAGCTTTCTTT
14 | TRBD2 | TRBJ2-2 | TRBV7-2 | CASATGGPTGELFF | TGTGCCAGCGCGACGGGAGGTCCCACCGGGGAGCTGTTTTTT
15 | . | TRBJ1-1 | TRBV5-1 | CASSLTPSGGTEAFF | TGCGCCAGCAGCTTGACTCCCTCAGGTGGCACTGAAGCTTTCTTT
14 | . | TRBJ2-6 | TRBV6-1 | CASRRDSGANVLTF | TGTGCCAGCAGGCGGGACTCTGGGGCCAACGTCCTGACTTTC
15 | TRBD2 | TRBJ2-1 | TRBV11-2 | CASSVSSGTDNEQFF | TGTGCCAGCAGCGTTTCTAGCGGGACCGACAATGAGCAGTTCTTC
17 | TRBD2 | TRBJ2-1 | TRBV9 | CASSATSGRDSYNEQFF | TGTGCCAGCAGCGCGACTAGCGGGAGAGACTCCTACAATGAGCAGTTCTTC
13 | TRBD1 | TRBJ1-1 | TRBV6-5 | CASSYPDRSEAFF | TGTGCCAGCAGTTACCCGGACAGGAGTGAAGCTTTCTTT
14 | . | TRBJ1-1 | TRBV25-1 | CASSGSRGETEAFF | TGTGCCAGCAGTGGGTCCAGGGGAGAGACTGAAGCTTTCTTT
15 | . | TRBJ1-3 | TRBV6-4 | CATPKTQGGGDTIYF | TGTGCCACCCCCAAGACACAGGGAGGGGGAGACACCATATATTTT
13 | TRBD1 | TRBJ1-2 | TRBV2 | CASRTDRGLGYTF | TGTGCCAGCAGGACGGACAGGGGGCTAGGCTACACCTTC